A single sample gave rise to the 21 T cell receptor beta chains below, sequenced in a study of cytomegalovirus exposure and HLA in healthy donors. The PCR made use of 60 Vbeta and 13 Jbeta primers. Generated by immunoSEQ multiplex PCR, the TCRdb table keeps only in-frame clones and is missing some. The sample gives 100,000 to 150,000 clones, roughly four fifths of which show up once; about 3.5% is in the top ten. Input material: PBMCs. Every receptor here comes from a woman in her thirties or forties in good health and CMV-seropositive.

The V call is TRBV10-1, the J call TRBJ2-1, with 11 bases matching TRBD1. Unmatched junction bases numbered 3, after V lost 2 bases and J lost 0 bases. This CDR3 comprises 17 residues. CDR1 and CDR2 (germline): WNHNN, SYGVQD (reference sequence). The CDR3 nucleotides read TGCGCCAGCAGTGAGCTAGGGACAGGGGGCTCCTACAATGAGCAGTTCTTC. Translating it yields CASSELGTGGSYNEQFF.

The chain couples TRBV6-1 to TRBJ1-5, with D possibly matching TRBD1 (6 bases). The CDR3 has 13 amino acids. Germline CDR1 MNHNS, CDR2 SASEGT. V lost 6 bases and J 6 bases, leaving 12 bases between the germline ends. The CDR3 region has the DNA TGTGCCAGCAGCTTCACAGGGTTTCAGCCCCAGCATTTT. Its protein product is CASSFTGFQPQHF.

The CDR3 spells CASSPLAGNTDTQYF. The CDR3 nucleotides are TGTGCCAGCAGCCCTTTAGCGGGAAACACAGATACGCAGTATTTT. This chain joins TRBV5-5 and TRBJ2-3; TRBD2 matches at 8 bases. The CDR3 length is 15 residues. The V segment lost 4 bases and the J segment 2 bases; nucleotides outside the gene matches: 6. The germline CDR1 and CDR2 sequences are SGHKS and YYEKEE (reference sequence).

V gene TRBV27 combines with J gene TRBJ2-1; TRBD1 aligns across 8 bases. The CDR3 is made up of 16 amino acids. The V segment lost 6 bases and the J segment 4 bases; nucleotides outside the gene matches: 11. Germline assignment: CDR1 MNHEY and CDR2 SMNVEV (reference sequence). The CDR3 loop is CASRDPPGQEYNEQFF. DNA for the CDR3: TGTGCCAGCAGAGACCCACCGGGACAGGAGTACAATGAGCAGTTCTTC.

The chain is built from TRBV9 and TRBJ2-7; 7 positions match TRBD1. The V gene end was trimmed by 3 bases and the J gene end by 3 bases; junction bases not matched to a gene: 9. Germline V gene lookup returns CDR1 SGDLS and CDR2 YYNGEE. This CDR3 region has 15 residues. The CDR3 nucleotides are TGTGCCAGCAGCGGCACCGGGACAGCTCACTACGAGCAGTACTTC. It translates to CASSGTGTAHYEQYF.

The chain combines TRBV11-2 with TRBJ2-1; 13 bases are shared with TRBD2. CDR3 size: 16 residues. Per germline, CDR1 SGHAT and CDR2 FQNNGV. J lost 8 bases, V lost 4 bases, and 8 bases had no gene match. CDR3 nucleotide sequence: TGTGCCAGCAGCTCAAGGACTAGCGGGAGTTCCGATGAGCAGTTCTTC. This sequence encodes CASSSRTSGSSDEQFF. The entire variable domain, with the rest obtained from reference TRBV11-2 and TRBJ2-1, is as follows: EAGVAQSPRYKIIEKRQSVAFWCNPISGHATLYWYQQILGQGPKLLIQFQNNGVVDDSQLPKDRFSAERLKGVDSTLKIQPAKLEDSAVYLCASSSRTSGSSDEQFFGPGTRLTVL.

The chain carries TRBV5-1 and TRBJ2-1; no clear D. Trimming stripped 0 bases from V and 2 bases from J, with 12 bases between. In germline, CDR1 is SGHRS, CDR2 YFSETQ. The CDR3 spans 16 residues. The CDR3 spells CASSLVLAMAYNEQFF. CDR3 nucleotide sequence: TGCGCCAGCAGCTTGGTTTTGGCCATGGCCTACAATGAGCAGTTCTTC.

The chain couples TRBV9 to TRBJ2-7, with a weak D call TRBD1 (5 bases). With 4 bases removed from V and 0 bases from J, the gap between germline ends came to 14 bases. The CDR3 length is 15 residues. CDR1 is SGDLS, CDR2 YYNGEE, per germline. CDR3 loop: CASSPYATDSYEQYF. Here the CDR3 DNA reads TGTGCCAGCAGCCCTTATGCGACAGACTCCTACGAGCAGTACTTC.

CDR3 sequence (DNA): TGCAGCGTTGGGGCGCGAACAGAAATCGAGACCCAGTACTTC. Amino acids: CSVGARTEIETQYF. The chain has TRBV29-1 and TRBJ2-5, with D unclear. V dropped 4 bases and J dropped 5 bases, with 17 bases sitting between them. The CDR3 has 14 residues. CDR1 and CDR2 (germline): SQVTM, ANQGSEA.

The genes are TRBV28 and TRBJ2-3; 11 bases are shared with TRBD2. There are 17 residues in the CDR3. CDR1 and CDR2 (germline): MDHEN, SYDVKM. The ends lost 7 bases at V and 5 bases at J; junction bases unmatched: 14. CDR3 in amino acids: CASKPTGVAGGVDTQYF. In nucleotides, the CDR3 is TGTGCCAGCAAACCAACCGGGGTAGCGGGAGGGGTAGATACGCAGTATTTT. Looking up the rest from reference TRBV28 and TRBJ2-3 gives the full variable domain: DVKVTQSSRYLVKRTGEKVFLECVQDMDHENMFWYRQDPGLGLRLIYFSYDVKMKEKGDIPEGYSVSREKKERFSLILESASTNQTSMYLCASKPTGVAGGVDTQYFGPGTRLTVL.

The rearrangement uses TRBV9 and TRBJ1-1; possible D gene TRBD1, 6 bases. The V end was cut by 0 bases, the J end by 1 base, with 13 bases between. The CDR3 is 16 amino acids. From germline, CDR1 is SGDLS and CDR2 YYNGEE. The CDR3 reads CASSVAGGGQNTEAFF. The CDR3 DNA reads as TGTGCCAGCAGCGTAGCTGGTGGGGGACAGAACACTGAAGCTTTCTTT.

The chain employs TRBV7-2 and TRBJ2-3, with D possibly TRBD1 on 7 matching bases. In germline, CDR1 is SGHTA, CDR2 FQGNSA. Trimming took off 4 bases at V and 1 base at J, with 12 bases between the two ends. The CDR3 totals 15 residues. This CDR3 is CASSWRDRGTDTQYF. In DNA form, the CDR3 reads TGTGCCAGCAGCTGGAGGGACAGAGGCACAGATACGCAGTATTTT. Complete variable domain (other parts from reference TRBV7-2 and TRBJ2-3): GAGVSQSPSNKVTEKGKDVELRCDPISGHTALYWYRQSLGQGLEFLIYFQGNSAPDKSGLPSDRFSAERTGGSVSTLTIQRTQQEDSAVYLCASSWRDRGTDTQYFGPGTRLTVL.

The chain uses TRBV6-1 and TRBJ2-1, with D hard to call. V was clipped by 3 bases and J by 4 bases, with 7 bases between them. CDR3 length: 13 residues. CDR1 and CDR2 (germline): MNHNS, SASEGT. The CDR3 reads CASSDGEYNEQFF. CDR3 nucleotide sequence: TGTGCCAGCAGTGACGGAGAATACAATGAGCAGTTCTTC.

The genes are TRBV7-2 and TRBJ2-3, with a tentative D call TRBD1 (6 bases). The CDR3 totals 15 residues. Trimming pared 5 bases from V and 2 bases from J, leaving 14 bases between. Germline loops: CDR1 SGHTA, CDR2 FQGNSA. This CDR3 is CASSKDRPNTDTQYF. The CDR3, as DNA: TGTGCCAGCAGCAAGGACAGACCTAACACAGATACGCAGTATTTT.

This chain connects TRBV6-4 to TRBJ2-1, with D possibly TRBD2 on 6 matching bases. This CDR3 contains 15 residues. The V gene's germline CDR1 is MRHNA and CDR2 SNTAGT. V lost 6 bases and J 3 bases, leaving 15 bases between the germline ends. Here the CDR3 reads CASSAVVADYNEQFF. CDR3 nucleotides: TGTGCCAGCAGCGCCGTTGTAGCGGACTACAATGAGCAGTTCTTC.

This chain joins TRBV30 and TRBJ2-7, with TRBD2 matching over 7 bases. V was pared by 3 bases and J by 2 bases, with 4 bases of the junction left unmatched. Looked up from germline, CDR1 is GTSNPN and CDR2 is SVGIG (reference sequence). The CDR3 is made up of 13 amino acids. The CDR3 protein is CAWRSGGPYEQYF. CDR3 nucleotide sequence: TGTGCCTGGAGATCGGGAGGACCCTACGAGCAGTACTTC.

This chain links TRBV11-3 with TRBJ2-7; TRBD1 is a possible D gene (5 bases). The germline gives CDR1 SGHNT, CDR2 YENEEA. V lost 5 bases, J lost 2 bases, and 13 bases lay in between. This CDR3 is built from 14 residues. CDR3 loop: CASSPRDRTYEQYF. CDR3 sequence (DNA): TGTGCCAGCAGCCCCCGAGACAGAACCTACGAGCAGTACTTC.

In its sample, this clone was seen a few times. The chain combines TRBV4-2 with TRBJ2-7; TRBD2 matches 7 bases. Trimming at V came to 6 bases and at J to 3 bases, leaving 5 bases not matched to a gene. CDR1 and CDR2 from the germline V gene are LGHNA and YNFKEQ. The CDR3 totals 13 residues. DNA for the CDR3: TGTGCCAGCAGTGTGGGACTAAACTACGAGCAGTACTTC. Encoded protein: CASSVGLNYEQYF.

The chain combines TRBV5-1 with TRBJ1-2; the D gene is possibly TRBD1 (6 bases). Trimming pared 4 bases from V and 5 bases from J, leaving 24 bases between. The germline gives CDR1 SGHRS, CDR2 YFSETQ. CDR3 length equals 17 residues. The CDR3 coding sequence is TGCGCCAGCAGCCTACAAATAACCGGGACAAAAGTTTATGGCTACACCTTC. Translated: CASSLQITGTKVYGYTF.

The V and J genes are TRBV28 and TRBJ2-5, with 8 nucleotides matching TRBD2. Losses at the gene ends were 6 bases for V and 4 bases for J; bases not matched to a gene: 10. The CDR3 is 15 amino acids. CDR1 and CDR2 from the germline V gene are MDHEN and SYDVKM. The CDR3 coding sequence is TGTGCCAGCAGCTCCCCGGGGGGGCAGCGAGAGACCCAGTACTTC. Encoded protein: CASSSPGGQRETQYF.

In this sample, this clone turned up a few times. The CDR3 coding sequence is TGTGCCAGCAGCGACAGCTCTGGAAACACCATATATTTT. Translation: CASSDSSGNTIYF. The chain combines TRBV9 with TRBJ1-3, with D unclear. Between the trimmed V and J ends, which lost 3 bases and 0 bases, there was a span of 4 bases. Germline V lookup: CDR1 SGDLS, CDR2 YYNGEE. The length of the CDR3 is 13 residues.